Following are 6 T cell receptor beta chains from one sample sequenced in a study of cytomegalovirus exposure and HLA in healthy donors. It was with 60 Vbeta and 13 Jbeta primers that the PCR ran. Sequencing was performed with immunoSEQ multiplex PCR; in TCRdb, only in-frame clones are kept and a portion is missing. Here the sample spans some 120,000 clones, around 75% being singletons. Sequenced sample: PBMCs. Receptors were obtained from a young woman in good health and CMV-seronegative.

Turning to this clone: Sequence at one end of the junction differs from germline and may be a read error. V gene TRBV7-7 combines with J gene TRBJ2-6; D perhaps matches TRBD1 (6 bases). Germline-derived CDR1 and CDR2 are SSHAT and FNYEAQ (reference sequence). The length of the CDR3 is 18 residues. The DNA for the CDR3 is TGTGCTAGCAGCTTATCCCACCAGGGGTCCTCTGGGGCCAACGTCCTGACTTTC. This sequence encodes CASSLSHQGSSGANVLTF.

The V call is TRBV6-5, the J call TRBJ1-1; tentative D call: TRBD1 (6 bases). Germline V CDR1 and CDR2: MNHEY, SVGAGI. The CDR3 is 13 amino acids. V shed 7 bases and J shed 1 base, with 10 bases lying between them. The CDR3 nucleotides read TGTGCCAGCACACCGGGACAGAACACTGAAGCTTTCTTT. As protein: CASTPGQNTEAFF.

About this clone: At one end, the junction sequence differs from germline, possibly due to a read error. The genes are TRBV29-1 and TRBJ1-1; D is perhaps TRBD1 (5 bases). Germline CDR1 is SQVTM and CDR2 is ANQGSEA. CDR3 length equals 10 residues. The CDR3 sequence: CSVEDGWGGF. CDR3 DNA: TGCAGCGTTGAAGATGGTTGGGGGGGCTTT. The whole variable domain, filled in from reference TRBV29-1 and TRBJ1-1, reads SAVISQKPSRDICQRGTSLTIQCQVDSQVTMMFWYRQQPGQSLTLIATANQGSEATYESGFVIDKFPISRPNLTFSTLTVSNMSPEDSSIYLCSVEDGWGGFGQGTRLTVV.

This rearrangement joins TRBV9 to TRBJ2-1, with TRBD2 identical over 11 bases. Germline V gives CDR1 SGDLS, CDR2 YYNGEE. Trimming removed 7 bases from V and 8 bases from J; junction bases left unmatched: 11. The CDR3 extends over 15 amino acids. The DNA for the CDR3 is TGTGCCAGCGGAACCGGGACTAGCGGCATCGATGAGCAGTTCTTC. Translation gives CASGTGTSGIDEQFF.

This clone occurred once. The chain links TRBV6-1 to TRBJ2-1, with 9 positions matching TRBD2. The germline V gene has CDR1 MNHNS and CDR2 SASEGT. V lost 2 bases, J lost 10 bases, and 9 bases stayed unmatched. The CDR3 consists of 15 residues. The CDR3 DNA reads as TGTGCCAGCAGTGAATCTAGCGGGATGATGGGGGAGCAGTTCTTC. This encodes CASSESSGMMGEQFF.

The rearrangement uses TRBV18 and TRBJ1-6, with TRBD1 matching over 10 bases. CDR3 length: 15 residues. The trim removed 3 bases at V and 7 bases at J, leaving 3 bases unmatched. Germline V gene data show CDR1 as KGHSH and CDR2 as LQKENI. The CDR3 here is CASSPGTGANSPLHF. The CDR3 DNA reads as TGTGCCAGCTCACCGGGGACAGGGGCCAATTCACCCCTCCACTTT.